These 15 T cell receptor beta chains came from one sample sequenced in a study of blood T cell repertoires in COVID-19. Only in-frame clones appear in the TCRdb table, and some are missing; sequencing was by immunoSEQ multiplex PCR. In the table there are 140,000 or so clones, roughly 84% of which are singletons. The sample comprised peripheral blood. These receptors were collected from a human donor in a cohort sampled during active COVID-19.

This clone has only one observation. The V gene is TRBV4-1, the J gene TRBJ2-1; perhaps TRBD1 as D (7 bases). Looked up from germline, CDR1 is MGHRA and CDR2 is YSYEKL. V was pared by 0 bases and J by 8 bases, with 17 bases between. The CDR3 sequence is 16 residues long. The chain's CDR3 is CASSQDRQGGTYEQFF. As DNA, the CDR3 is TGCGCCAGCAGCCAAGATAGACAGGGAGGTACCTATGAGCAGTTCTTC.

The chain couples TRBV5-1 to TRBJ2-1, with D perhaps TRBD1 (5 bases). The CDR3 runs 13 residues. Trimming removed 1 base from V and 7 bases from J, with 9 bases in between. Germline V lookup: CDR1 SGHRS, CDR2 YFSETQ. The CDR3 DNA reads TGCGCCAGCAGCTTGACAGGTGGGAATGAGCAGTTCTTC. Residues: CASSLTGGNEQFF.

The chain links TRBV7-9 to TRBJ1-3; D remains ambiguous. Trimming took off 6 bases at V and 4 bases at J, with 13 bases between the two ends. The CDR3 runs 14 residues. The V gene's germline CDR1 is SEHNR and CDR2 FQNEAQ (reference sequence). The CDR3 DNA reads TGTGCCAGCAGGAGGGCAGGCCAGGGAAACACCATATATTTT. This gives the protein CASRRAGQGNTIYF.

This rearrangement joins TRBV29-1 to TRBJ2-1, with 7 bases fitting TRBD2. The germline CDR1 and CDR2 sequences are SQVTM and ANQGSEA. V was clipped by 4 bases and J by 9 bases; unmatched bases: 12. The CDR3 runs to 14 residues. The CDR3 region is CSVVLREYLSEQFF. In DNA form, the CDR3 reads TGCAGCGTTGTTTTGCGGGAGTACCTTAGTGAGCAGTTCTTC.

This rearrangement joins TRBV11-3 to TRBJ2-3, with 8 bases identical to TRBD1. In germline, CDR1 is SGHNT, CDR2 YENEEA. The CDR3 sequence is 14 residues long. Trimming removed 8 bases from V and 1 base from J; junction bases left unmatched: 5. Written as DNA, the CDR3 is TGTGCCAGCGGCCCGGGACAGGGCACAGATACGCAGTATTTT. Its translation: CASGPGQGTDTQYF.

The CDR3 DNA reads TGTGCCAGCAGTCCCCAATGGACAGGGGGCGGAGGCTACACCTTC. This translates into CASSPQWTGGGGYTF. The chain carries TRBV28 and TRBJ1-2, with TRBD1 matching 11 bases. CDR1 MDHEN and CDR2 SYDVKM come from the germline V gene. The CDR3 is 15 residues long. The V gene end was trimmed by 5 bases and the J gene end by 8 bases; junction bases not matched to a gene: 10.

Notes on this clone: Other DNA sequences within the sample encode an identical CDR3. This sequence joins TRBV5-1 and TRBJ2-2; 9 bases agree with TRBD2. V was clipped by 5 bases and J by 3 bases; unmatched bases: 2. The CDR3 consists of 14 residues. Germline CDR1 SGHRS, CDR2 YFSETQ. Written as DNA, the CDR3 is TGCGCCAGCAGTTTAGCGGGGGACACCGGGGAGCTGTTTTTT. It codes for CASSLAGDTGELFF. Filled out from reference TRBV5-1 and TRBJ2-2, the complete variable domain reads KAGVTQTPRYLIKTRGQQVTLSCSPISGHRSVSWYQQTPGQGLQFLFEYFSETQRNKGNFPGRFSGRQFSNSRSEMNVSTLELGDSALYLCASSLAGDTGELFFGEGSRLTVL.

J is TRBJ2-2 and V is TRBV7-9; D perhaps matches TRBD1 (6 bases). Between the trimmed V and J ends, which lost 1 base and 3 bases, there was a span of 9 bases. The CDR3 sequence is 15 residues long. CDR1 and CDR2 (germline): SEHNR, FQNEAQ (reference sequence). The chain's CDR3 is CASSLVGAYTGELFF. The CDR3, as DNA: TGTGCCAGCAGCTTAGTGGGGGCATACACCGGGGAGCTGTTTTTT.

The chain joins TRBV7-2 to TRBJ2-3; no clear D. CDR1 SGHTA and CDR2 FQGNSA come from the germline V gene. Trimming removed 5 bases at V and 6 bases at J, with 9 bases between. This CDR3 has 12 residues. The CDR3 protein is CASSPPLDTQYF. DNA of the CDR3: TGTGCCAGCAGCCCCCCACTGGATACGCAGTATTTT. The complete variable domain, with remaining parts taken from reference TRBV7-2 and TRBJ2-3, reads GAGVSQSPSNKVTEKGKDVELRCDPISGHTALYWYRQSLGQGLEFLIYFQGNSAPDKSGLPSDRFSAERTGGSVSTLTIQRTQQEDSAVYLCASSPPLDTQYFGPGTRLTVL.

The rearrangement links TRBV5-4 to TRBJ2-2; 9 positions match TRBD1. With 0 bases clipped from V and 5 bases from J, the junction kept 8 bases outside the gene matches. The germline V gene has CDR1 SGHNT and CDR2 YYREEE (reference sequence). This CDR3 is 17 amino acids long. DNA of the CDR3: TGTGCCAGCAGCTTGGGCGCGGGACAGGGAGGAACCGGGGAGCTGTTTTTT. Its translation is CASSLGAGQGGTGELFF.

CDR3 nucleotides: TGTGCCAGCAGCCCCGAGAGCTATGGCTACACCTTC. Amino acids: CASSPESYGYTF. This sequence joins TRBV7-9 and TRBJ1-2; no clear D. V was pared by 5 bases and J by 4 bases, with 8 bases between. Germline V gene lookup returns CDR1 SEHNR and CDR2 FQNEAQ (reference sequence). The CDR3 is 12 amino acids. The full variable domain, with the rest looked up from reference TRBV7-9 and TRBJ1-2, is DTGVSQNPRHKITKRGQNVTFRCDPISEHNRLYWYRQTLGQGPEFLTYFQNEAQLEKSRLLSDRFSAERPKGSFSTLEIQRTEQGDSAMYLCASSPESYGYTFGSGTRLTVV.

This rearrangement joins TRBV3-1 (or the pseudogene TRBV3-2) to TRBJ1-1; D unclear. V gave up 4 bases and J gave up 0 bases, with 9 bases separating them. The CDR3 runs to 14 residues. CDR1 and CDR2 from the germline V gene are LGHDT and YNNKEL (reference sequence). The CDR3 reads CASSLEGMNTEAFF. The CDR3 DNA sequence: TGTGCCAGCAGCCTGGAGGGAATGAACACTGAAGCTTTCTTT.

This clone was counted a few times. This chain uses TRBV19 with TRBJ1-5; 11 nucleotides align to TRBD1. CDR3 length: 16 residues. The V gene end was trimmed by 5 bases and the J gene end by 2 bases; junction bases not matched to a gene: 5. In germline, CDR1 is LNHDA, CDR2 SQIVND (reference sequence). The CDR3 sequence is CASSLGTGGGNQPQHF. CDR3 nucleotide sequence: TGTGCCAGTAGTCTCGGGACAGGGGGTGGCAATCAGCCCCAGCATTTT.

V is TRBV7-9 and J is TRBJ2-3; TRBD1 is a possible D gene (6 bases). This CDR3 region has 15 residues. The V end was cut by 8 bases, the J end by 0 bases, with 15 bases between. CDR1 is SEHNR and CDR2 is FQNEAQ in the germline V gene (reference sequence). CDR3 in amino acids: CASSQLQGSTDTQYF. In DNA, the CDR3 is TGTGCCAGCTCTCAATTACAGGGTAGCACAGATACGCAGTATTTT.

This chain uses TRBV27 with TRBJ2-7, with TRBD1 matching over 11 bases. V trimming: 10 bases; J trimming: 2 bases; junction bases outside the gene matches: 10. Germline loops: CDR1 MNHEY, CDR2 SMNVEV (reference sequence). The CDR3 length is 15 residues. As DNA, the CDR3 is TGTGCCACCGGGACAGGGGGGGAGGAACCCTACGAGCAGTACGTC. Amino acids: CATGTGGEEPYEQYV.